This TCR beta chain was obtained from a study of T cell clones after liver transplantation. Across the study: As an antigen-independent comparator, third-party-reactive TCRbeta sequences came from pre-transplant mixed lymphocyte reactions. Apart from a few HCV-positive recipients, transplants were for non-autoimmune, non-viral reasons. At least one year of complete immunosuppression withdrawal without enzymes over twice normal defined tolerance. Findings of the study overall: Donor-reactive sequences fell more than third party-reactive ones, suggesting partial deletion.

The CDR3 covers 15 residues. Per germline, CDR1 SGHDT and CDR2 YYEEEE. Trimming took off 2 bases at V and 7 bases at J, with 16 bases between the two ends. Produced via immunoSEQ multiplex PCR; TCRdb's table is partial and in-frame only. The data hold around 100,000 clones, with approximately 79% observed a single time. This clone occurred a few times. Its antigen is not known. Specimen: CD4+ T cells from blood, collected approximately 50 months after liver transplant. This TCR derives from a human patient who received a liver transplant. Among the T cells, some may be from the graft donor. The V and J genes are TRBV5-6 and TRBJ1-5; D may be TRBD1 (6 bases). The DNA of the CDR3 is TGTGCCAGCAGCTTAAAGACAGGTGCGGGCCAGCCCCAGCATTTT. Translation gives CASSLKTGAGQPQHF.